This record concerns one T cell receptor (beta chain) sequence. Its antigen is undetermined. Germline CDR1 MDHEN, CDR2 SYDVKM. V lost 2 bases and J 2 bases, leaving 18 bases between the germline ends. CDR3 length: 17 amino acids. TCRdb's copy holds only in-frame clones and misses some; the assay was immunoSEQ multiplex PCR. The sample consists of roughly 61,000 clones, more than 70% of them appearing once. The data derive from a study of identifying expanded T cells in peripheral blood. Whole-study findings and limits: Over about two and four weeks, about 17 and 20 clones changed, versus 1.2 between replicates. Clone count variance between roughly two-week samples rose with total template count.

The chain has TRBV28 and TRBJ1-2; D is possibly TRBD1 (5 bases). The sequencing sample was made of blood. This receptor was obtained from a person aged 18 to 70 in good health. CDR3 in DNA: TGTGCCAGCAGTTTACCGGACAATCCCGACACCAACTATGGCTACACCTTC. Its protein is CASSLPDNPDTNYGYTF.